A single sample is the source of the 14 T cell receptor beta chains below, sequenced in a study of CD8 T cells in Susac syndrome. The authors reverse transcribed roughly 0.5 to 1 ug RNA with random hexamers. From the immunoSEQ multiplex PCR reads, TCRdb called clonotypes with MiXCR, one entry per CDR3 protein. The sample consists of hundreds of thousands of distinct CDR3 sequences, less than 96% of them appearing once. What was sequenced was CD4+ T cells from PBMCs. The receptors shown here come from a human donor with Susac syndrome.

The chain links TRBV6-6 to TRBJ2-2; no firm D call. The CDR3 loop spans 15 amino acids. Trimming left V 0 bases short and J 5 bases short, with 10 bases between. CDR1 and CDR2 from the germline V gene are MNHNY and SVGAGI (reference sequence). The CDR3 nucleotides are TGTGCCAGCAGTTACTCGGCTCAACGTACCGGGGAGCTGTTTTTT. Its protein is CASSYSAQRTGELFF.

The V and J genes are TRBV20-1 and TRBJ1-1, with D perhaps TRBD1 (6 bases). This CDR3 comprises 13 residues. Trimming left V 0 bases short and J 7 bases short, with 12 bases between. CDR1 and CDR2 from the germline V gene are DFQATT and SNEGSKA (reference sequence). This CDR3 reads CSAREGHILEAFF. The CDR3 DNA reads TGCAGTGCTAGAGAGGGACACATCCTTGAAGCTTTCTTT.

There are a few counts of this clonotype. The chain couples TRBV18 to TRBJ1-5; possibly TRBD1 for D (6 bases). The CDR3 loop spans 15 amino acids. V was clipped by 0 bases and J by 4 bases, with 10 bases between them. Germline loops: CDR1 KGHSH, CDR2 LQKENI. Here the CDR3 reads CASSPPGGRNQPQHF. The CDR3 DNA is TGTGCCAGCTCACCACCGGGGGGCAGAAATCAGCCCCAGCATTTT.

The rearrangement uses TRBV29-1 and TRBJ2-3; the match to TRBD2 covers 11 bases. The trim removed 1 base at V and 0 bases at J, leaving 12 bases unmatched. Germline CDR1 is SQVTM and CDR2 is ANQGSEA. This CDR3 region has 19 residues. CDR3 nucleotides: TGCAGCGTTGAAGTCAGGGAACTAGCGGGGGAACCTAGCACAGATACGCAGTATTTT. Translation gives CSVEVRELAGEPSTDTQYF.

The rearrangement uses TRBV20-1 and TRBJ2-7; unclear D gene. Germline V gene lookup returns CDR1 DFQATT and CDR2 SNEGSKA (reference sequence). The CDR3 runs to 11 residues. V shed 4 bases and J shed 2 bases, with 6 bases lying between them. The CDR3 protein is CSATPTYEQYF. CDR3 in DNA: TGCAGTGCTACTCCTACCTACGAGCAGTACTTC.

The chain links TRBV29-1 to TRBJ1-2, with 12 bases identical to TRBD1. Germline lookup yields CDR1 SQVTM and CDR2 ANQGSEA. The length of the CDR3 is 12 residues. V was pared by 6 bases and J by 8 bases, with 4 bases of the junction left unmatched. In nucleotides, the CDR3 is TGCAGCGTGGGACAGGGGGCGCGGGGCTACACCTTC. Its translation is CSVGQGARGYTF.

The J gene is TRBJ2-5, the V gene TRBV29-1; 8 bases fit TRBD2. Germline lookup yields CDR1 SQVTM and CDR2 ANQGSEA. Trimming at V came to 7 bases and at J to 2 bases, leaving 6 bases not matched to a gene. This CDR3 spans 13 amino acids. This CDR3 reads CSGGTSVQETQYF. CDR3 DNA sequence: TGCAGCGGCGGGACTAGTGTACAAGAGACCCAGTACTTC.

This clonotype turned up a few times. The gene calls are TRBV30 and TRBJ2-2; D unresolved. Trimming left V 0 bases short and J 6 bases short, with 2 bases between. Germline lookup yields CDR1 GTSNPN and CDR2 SVGIG (reference sequence). This CDR3 region has 11 residues. Here the CDR3 reads CAWSVSGELFF. CDR3 bases: TGTGCCTGGAGTGTATCCGGGGAGCTGTTTTTT. The entire variable domain, with the rest obtained from reference TRBV30 and TRBJ2-2, is as follows: SQTIHQWPATLVQPVGSPLSLECTVEGTSNPNLYWYRQAAGRGLQLLFYSVGIGQISSEVPQNLSASRPQDRQFILSSKKLLLSDSGFYLCAWSVSGELFFGEGSRLTVL.

This chain links TRBV3-1 with TRBJ1-3, with a possible D match to TRBD1 (6 bases). This CDR3 has 17 amino acids. V lost 6 bases and J 0 bases, leaving 18 bases between the germline ends. Germline loops: CDR1 LGHDT, CDR2 YNNKEL (reference sequence). CDR3 loop: CASRQRGGRISGNTIYF. DNA for the CDR3: TGTGCCAGCAGACAACGGGGGGGCCGAATCTCTGGAAACACCATATATTTT.

J is TRBJ2-7 and V is TRBV30; the D is unclear. Germline-derived CDR1 and CDR2 are GTSNPN and SVGIG (reference sequence). The CDR3 totals 11 residues. Deletions cut 5 bases from V and 3 bases from J, with 8 bases between. The CDR3 is CAWVASYEQYF. In DNA, the CDR3 is TGTGCCTGGGTGGCTAGCTACGAGCAGTACTTC.

This clonotype was counted once. This chain joins TRBV19 and TRBJ2-1; 9 nucleotides match TRBD1. Trimming at V came to 9 bases and at J to 8 bases, leaving 8 bases not matched to a gene. The CDR3 sequence is 13 residues long. Looked up from germline, CDR1 is LNHDA and CDR2 is SQIVND (reference sequence). CDR3 protein: CASRLTGGDEQFF. DNA for the CDR3: TGTGCCAGCCGCCTAACAGGGGGCGATGAGCAGTTCTTC.

The chain joins TRBV20-1 to TRBJ1-6; D possibly corresponds to TRBD1 (5 bases). The V end was cut by 3 bases, the J end by 5 bases, with 14 bases between. CDR1 is DFQATT, CDR2 SNEGSKA, per germline (reference sequence). This CDR3 has 15 residues. In DNA form, the CDR3 reads TGCAGTGCTAGTGGAGGACGAGGGGATAATTCACCCCTCCACTTT. Translated: CSASGGRGDNSPLHF.

The rearrangement uses TRBV11-2 and TRBJ2-7, with a possible D match to TRBD1 (6 bases). With 2 bases removed from V and 3 bases from J, the gap between germline ends came to 11 bases. The V gene's germline CDR1 is SGHAT and CDR2 FQNNGV. The CDR3 loop spans 14 amino acids. The CDR3 reads CASSLNRVGYEQYF. The CDR3 coding sequence is TGTGCCAGCAGCTTAAACAGGGTTGGCTACGAGCAGTACTTC.

CDR3 region: CSVRGGYNEQFF. The CDR3, as DNA: TGCAGCGTGAGGGGGGGCTACAATGAGCAGTTCTTC. This chain joins TRBV29-1 and TRBJ2-1; D is perhaps TRBD2 (7 bases). The CDR3 length is 12 residues. Germline-derived CDR1 and CDR2 are SQVTM and ANQGSEA. The V gene lost 6 bases and the J gene lost 3 bases, with 9 bases spanning the gap.